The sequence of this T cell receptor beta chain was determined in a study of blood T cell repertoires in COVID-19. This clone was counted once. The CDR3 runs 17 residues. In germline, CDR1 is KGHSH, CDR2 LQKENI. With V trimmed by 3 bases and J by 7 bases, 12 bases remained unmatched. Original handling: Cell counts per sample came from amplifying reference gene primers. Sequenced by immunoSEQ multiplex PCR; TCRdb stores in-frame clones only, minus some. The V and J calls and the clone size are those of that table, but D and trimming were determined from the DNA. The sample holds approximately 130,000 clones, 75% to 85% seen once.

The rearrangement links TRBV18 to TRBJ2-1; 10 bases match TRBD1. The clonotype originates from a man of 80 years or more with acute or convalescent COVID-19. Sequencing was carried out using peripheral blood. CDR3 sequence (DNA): TGTGCCAGCTCACCTATTCTGACAGGGGGCCGTAGGAATGAGCAGTTCTTC. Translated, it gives CASSPILTGGRRNEQFF.